The 18 T cell receptor delta chains given below trace back to one sample, sequenced in a study of gamma-delta chains in newborns, infants, children. TCRdb re-processed the reads using CATT. The sample contains 3,500 to 4,500 delta-chain clones, 0.55% to 0.65% of which appear only once. Sequencing used blood. Receptor source: a child who was a newborn, infant or young child, either healthy, febrile or measles-vaccinated (not recorded which).

This clone has more than one count but fewer than ten. TCRdb's protein, taken from a much larger clone, differs from this DNA's translation at residue 18, likely owing to a read error; the protein displayed comes from the DNA. This chain connects TRDV2 to TRDJ3, with 8 bases identical to TRDD3. CDR3 length: 20 residues. Germline CDR1 GEAIGNYY, CDR2 EKD. This CDR3 is CACDTVNWGSSSWDTRQTFF. The CDR3 DNA reads TGTGCCTGTGACACCGTAAACTGGGGGTCAAGCTCCTGGGACACCCGACAGACGTTTTTC.

With regard to this clone: TCRdb's protein, taken from a much larger clone, differs from this DNA's translation at residue 14, likely owing to a read error; the protein displayed comes from the DNA. V gene TRDV2 combines with J gene TRDJ3; possibly TRDD3 for D (6 bases). The CDR3 consists of 16 residues. Germline values: CDR1 GEAIGNYY, CDR2 EKD. Here the CDR3 reads CACDWGSSWDTRQVFF. The CDR3, as DNA: TGTGCCTGTGACTGGGGATCCTCCTGGGACACCCGACAGGTGTTTTTC.

The sample holds a few counts of this clone. A much larger clone lies one base from this, so it may be a read error. The V gene is TRDV2, the J gene TRDJ3, with 12 bases that match TRDD3. CDR1 is GEAIGNYY, CDR2 EKD, per germline. Trimming at V came to 3 bases and at J to 0 bases, leaving 17 bases not matched to a gene. The CDR3 spans 23 residues. CDR3 amino acids: CACDSTPLGDTMGSSWDTRQMFF. CDR3 DNA sequence: TGTGCCTGTGACTCTACTCCTCTGGGGGATACGATGGGCAGCTCCTGGGACACCCGACAGATGTTTTTC.

A note on this clone: This is likely an artifact of a read error, given a far larger clone one base away. Other DNA sequences of this sample code for an identical CDR3. V gene TRDV2 combines with J gene TRDJ3; D remains unclear. Germline lookup yields CDR1 GEAIGNYY and CDR2 EKD. V was pared by 0 bases and J by 0 bases, with 23 bases between. The CDR3 runs to 22 residues. CDR3 in amino acids: CACDTVTVGDPSSSWDTRQMFF. The DNA for the CDR3 is TGTGCCTGTGACACCGTTACAGTGGGAGATCCCTCGAGCTCCTGGGACACCCGACAGATGTTTTTC.

This clone was seen a few times. TCRdb's protein for this DNA is that of a much larger clone and differs from the translation at residue 15, likely a read error; the protein shown is the DNA translation. The chain uses TRDV3 and TRDJ2, with 12 bases aligning to TRDD3. CDR1 is TVYSNPD, CDR2 GDNSRS, per germline (reference sequence). This CDR3 comprises 17 residues. CDR3 nucleotide sequence: TGTGCCTTTAGAAGGAGGGGTGCTGGGGGATACGAGGCACAACCCTTCTTT. It translates to CAFRRRGAGGYEAQPFF.

Note on this clone: One end of the junction does not line up with germline, which may come from a read error. Other DNA sequences from this sample encode an identical CDR3 as well. The J gene is TRDJ3, the V gene TRDV2, with 13 bases aligning to TRDD3. Germline CDR1 is GEAIGNYY and CDR2 is EKD. The CDR3 sequence is 21 residues long. CDR3 bases: TGCGCCTGTGACACCGTACTGGGGGATACGAGGAGCTCCTGGGACACCCGACAGATGTTTTTC. Amino acids: CACDTVLGDTRSSWDTRQMFF.

There are a few counts of this clone. TCRdb's listed protein matches a much larger clone and diverges from this DNA's translation at residue 7, likely through a read error; the protein shown comes from the DNA. The rearrangement uses TRDV2 and TRDJ2; D remains unclear. Germline lookup yields CDR1 GEAIGNYY and CDR2 EKD. Deletions cut 2 bases from V and 3 bases from J, with 12 bases between. The CDR3 consists of 15 residues. The CDR3, as DNA: TGTGCCTGTGACATACTGAGGGACCTGACAGCACAACTCTTCTTT. Amino acids: CACDILRDLTAQLFF.

By share of the sample, this clone is large. This specimen includes other DNA sequences encoding the same CDR3. The gene calls are TRDV1 and TRDJ1; 13 bases match TRDD3. This CDR3 region has 18 residues. Germline-derived CDR1 and CDR2 are TSWWSYY and QGS. V shed 2 bases, J shed 2 bases, and the junction held 8 bases outside the gene matches. DNA of the CDR3: TGTGCTCTTGGGGAATTCGCAGTACTGGGGGATACGACCGATAAACTCATCTTT. It yields the protein CALGEFAVLGDTTDKLIF.

In this sample, this clone turned up a few times. A far larger clone is one base from this, pointing to a likely read error. Other DNA sequences in the same sample also yield this CDR3. The chain recombines TRDV2 with TRDJ1, with 11 positions matching TRDD3. Germline V gene data show CDR1 as GEAIGNYY and CDR2 as EKD. The CDR3 length is 17 residues. Here the CDR3 reads CACDTVLGDRRTDKLIF. The CDR3, as DNA: TGTGCCTGTGACACCGTACTGGGGGATAGGCGGACCGACAAACTCATCTTT.

This clone has only a few counts. TCRdb pairs this DNA with a much larger clone's protein that differs at residue 9, likely a read error; the protein shown was translated from the DNA. The CDR3 protein is CACDTVGGHWDTRQMFF. In nucleotides, the CDR3 is TGTGCCTGTGACACCGTGGGGGGACACTGGGACACCCGACAGATGTTTTTC. V usage is TRDV2 and J usage is TRDJ3; the D gene is possibly TRDD3 (6 bases). Per the germline V gene, CDR1 is GEAIGNYY and CDR2 is EKD. The CDR3 has 17 residues. V was shortened by 0 bases and J by 3 bases, with 11 bases between the two germline ends.

This clone showed up just a few times. The protein in TCRdb stems from a much larger clone and differs at residue 9 from this DNA's translation, likely a read error; here the protein is translated from the DNA. V is TRDV2 and J is TRDJ2; 9 bases align to TRDD3. The CDR3 runs to 16 residues. V was clipped by 1 base and J by 2 bases; unmatched bases: 4. Germline lookup yields CDR1 GEAIGNYY and CDR2 EKD. The chain's CDR3 is CACDTLGDPLTAQLFF. For the CDR3, the DNA is TGTGCCTGTGACACTCTGGGGGATCCCTTGACAGCACAACTCTTCTTT.

This clone was found a few times. Mismatch with germline at one junction end may stem from a read error. The V and J genes are TRDV1 and TRDJ1; D might be TRDD3 (5 bases). The CDR3 spans 18 residues. Germline loops: CDR1 TSWWSYY, CDR2 QGS. The CDR3 loop reads CALGVVLGAPSYTDQLIF. The CDR3 nucleotides read TGTGCTCTTGGGGTCGTTCTGGGTGCTCCCTCGTACACCGATCAACTCATCTTT.

This clone has more than one count but fewer than ten. TCRdb assigns this DNA the protein of a much larger clone, which departs from its translation at residue 6; this likely reflects a read error, and the protein shown comes from translating the DNA. The chain recombines TRDV2 with TRDJ3; D not certain. The germline CDR1 and CDR2 sequences are GEAIGNYY and EKD. The CDR3 runs to 16 residues. The CDR3 DNA reads as TGCGCCTGTGACGGGGTACGCTCCTGGGACACCCGACAGATGTTTTTC. Translating gives CACDGVRSWDTRQMFF.

Details on this clone: TCRdb lists the protein of a much larger clone for this DNA, which differs at residue 10, so this is likely a read error; the protein given here is translated from the DNA itself. The gene calls are TRDV2 and TRDJ3; 7 bases agree with TRDD3. Germline V gives CDR1 GEAIGNYY, CDR2 EKD. Unmatched junction bases numbered 6, after V lost 0 bases and J lost 2 bases. The CDR3 length is 18 residues. The CDR3 bases are TGTGCCTGTGACACCATACTGGGGAGCCCCTGGGACACCCGACAGATGTTTTTC. Amino acid sequence: CACDTILGSPWDTRQMFF.

This clone showed up just a few times. A far larger clone is one base from this, pointing to a likely read error. The chain is built from TRDV2 and TRDJ1; TRDD3 matches at 11 bases. The CDR3 length is 13 residues. Germline loops: CDR1 GEAIGNYY, CDR2 EKD. The chain's CDR3 is CACDPVLGDKLTF. The CDR3 bases are TGTGCCTGTGACCCCGTACTGGGGGATAAACTCACCTTT.

This clone occurred a few times. The protein held in TCRdb is that of a much larger clone and does not match this DNA's translation at residue 4, likely because of a read error; the protein shown is translated from the DNA. This chain uses TRDV2 with TRDJ3; possibly TRDD3 for D (5 bases). CDR3 length equals 15 residues. Germline lookup yields CDR1 GEAIGNYY and CDR2 EKD. The CDR3 protein is CACNTGYWDTRQMFF. DNA of the CDR3: TGTGCCTGTAACACCGGATACTGGGACACCCGACAGATGTTTTTC.

With regard to this clone: This may arise from a read error, as a much more abundant clone is one base away. The identical CDR3 is also encoded by other nucleotide sequences in the sample. The chain's CDR3 is CACDTVLGERSWDTRQMFF. CDR3 in DNA: TGTGCCTGTGACACCGTACTGGGGGAGCGCTCCTGGGACACCCGGCAGATGTTTTTC. V is TRDV2 and J is TRDJ3; 9 nucleotides line up with TRDD3. Germline-derived CDR1 and CDR2 are GEAIGNYY and EKD. The CDR3 consists of 19 residues.

This clone showed up just a few times. The TCRdb protein, from a much larger clone, departs from this DNA's translation at residue 4, likely by read error; the protein shown derives from the DNA. This chain links TRDV2 with TRDJ3; TRDD3 matches 10 bases. Germline-derived CDR1 and CDR2 are GEAIGNYY and EKD. The CDR3 is made up of 17 amino acids. Unmatched junction bases numbered 7, after V lost 5 bases and J lost 4 bases. Here the CDR3 reads CACGVVGDTWDTRQMFF. The CDR3 region has the DNA TGTGCCTGTGGCGTTGTGGGGGATACTTGGGACACCCGACAGATGTTTTTC.